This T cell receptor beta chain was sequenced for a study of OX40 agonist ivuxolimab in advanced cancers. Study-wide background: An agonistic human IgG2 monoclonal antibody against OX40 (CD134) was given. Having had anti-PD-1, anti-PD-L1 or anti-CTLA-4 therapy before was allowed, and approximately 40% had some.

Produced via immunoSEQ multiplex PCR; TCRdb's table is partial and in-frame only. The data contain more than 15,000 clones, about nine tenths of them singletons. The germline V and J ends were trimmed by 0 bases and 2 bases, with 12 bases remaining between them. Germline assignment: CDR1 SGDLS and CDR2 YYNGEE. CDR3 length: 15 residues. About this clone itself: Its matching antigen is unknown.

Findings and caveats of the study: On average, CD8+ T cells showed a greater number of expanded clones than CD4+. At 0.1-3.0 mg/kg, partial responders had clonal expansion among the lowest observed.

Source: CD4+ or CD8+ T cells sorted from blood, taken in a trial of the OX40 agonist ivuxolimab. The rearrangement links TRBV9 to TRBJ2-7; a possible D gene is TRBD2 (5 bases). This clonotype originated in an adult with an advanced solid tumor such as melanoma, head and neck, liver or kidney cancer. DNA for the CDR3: TGTGCCAGCAGCGTAGGCCCCAGCGGAGCCTACGAGCAGTACTTC. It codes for CASSVGPSGAYEQYF.